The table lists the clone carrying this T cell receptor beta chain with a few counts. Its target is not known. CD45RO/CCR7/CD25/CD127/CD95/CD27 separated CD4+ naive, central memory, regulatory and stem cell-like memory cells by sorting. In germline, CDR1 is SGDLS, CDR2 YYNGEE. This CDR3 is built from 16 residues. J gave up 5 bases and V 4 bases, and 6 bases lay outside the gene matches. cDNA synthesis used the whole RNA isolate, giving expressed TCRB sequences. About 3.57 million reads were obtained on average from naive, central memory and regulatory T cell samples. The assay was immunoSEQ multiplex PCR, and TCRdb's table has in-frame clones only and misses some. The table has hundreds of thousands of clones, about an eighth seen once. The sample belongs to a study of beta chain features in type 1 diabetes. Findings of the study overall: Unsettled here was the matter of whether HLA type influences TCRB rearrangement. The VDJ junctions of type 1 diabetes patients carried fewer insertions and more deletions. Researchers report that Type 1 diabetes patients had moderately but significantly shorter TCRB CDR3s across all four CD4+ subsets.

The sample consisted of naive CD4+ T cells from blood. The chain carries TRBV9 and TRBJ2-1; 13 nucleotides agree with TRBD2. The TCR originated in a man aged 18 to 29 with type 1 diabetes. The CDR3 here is CASSPRLAGGNNEQFF. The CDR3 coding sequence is TGTGCCAGCAGCCCCCGACTAGCGGGGGGCAACAATGAGCAGTTCTTC.